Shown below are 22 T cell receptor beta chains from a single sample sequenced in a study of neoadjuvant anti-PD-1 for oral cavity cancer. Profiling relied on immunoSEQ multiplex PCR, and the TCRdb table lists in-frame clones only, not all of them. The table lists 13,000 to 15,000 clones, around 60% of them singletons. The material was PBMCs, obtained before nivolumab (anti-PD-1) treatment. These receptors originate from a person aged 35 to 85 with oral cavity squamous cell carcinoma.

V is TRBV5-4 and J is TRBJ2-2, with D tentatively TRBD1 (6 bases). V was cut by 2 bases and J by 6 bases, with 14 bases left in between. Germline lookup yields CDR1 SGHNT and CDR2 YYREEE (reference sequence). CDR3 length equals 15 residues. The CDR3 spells CASSFGRGFAGELFF. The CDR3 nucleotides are TGTGCCAGCAGCTTCGGCAGGGGTTTCGCCGGGGAGCTGTTTTTT.

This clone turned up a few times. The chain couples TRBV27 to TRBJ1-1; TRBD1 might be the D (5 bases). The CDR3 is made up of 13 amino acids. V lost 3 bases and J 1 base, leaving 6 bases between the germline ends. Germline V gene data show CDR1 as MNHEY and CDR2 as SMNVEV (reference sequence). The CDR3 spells CASSLGQNTEAFF. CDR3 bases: TGTGCCAGCAGTTTGGGGCAGAACACTGAAGCTTTCTTT.

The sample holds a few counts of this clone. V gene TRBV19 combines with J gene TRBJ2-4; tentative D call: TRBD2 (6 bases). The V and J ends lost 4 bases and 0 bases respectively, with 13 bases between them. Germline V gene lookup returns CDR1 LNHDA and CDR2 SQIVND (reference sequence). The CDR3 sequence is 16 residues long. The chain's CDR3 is CASSTWTTIAKNIQYF. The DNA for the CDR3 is TGTGCCAGTAGTACATGGACTACAATAGCCAAAAACATTCAGTACTTC.

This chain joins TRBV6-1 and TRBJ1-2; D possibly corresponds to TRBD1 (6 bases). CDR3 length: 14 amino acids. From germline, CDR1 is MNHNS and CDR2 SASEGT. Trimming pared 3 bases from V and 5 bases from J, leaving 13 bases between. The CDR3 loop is CASSEVVQGYGYTF. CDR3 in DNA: TGTGCCAGCAGTGAGGTGGTTCAGGGGTATGGCTACACCTTC.

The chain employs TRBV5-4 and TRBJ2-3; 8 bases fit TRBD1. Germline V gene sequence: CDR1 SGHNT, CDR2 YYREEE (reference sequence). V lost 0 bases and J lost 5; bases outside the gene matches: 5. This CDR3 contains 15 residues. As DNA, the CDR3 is TGTGCCAGCAGCTTGGCCAGGGGGCGTAAAGATACGCAGTATTTT. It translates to CASSLARGRKDTQYF.

The CDR3 sequence is CASSQLAGSGNEQFF. The DNA of the CDR3 is TGTGCCAGCAGCCAACTAGCGGGGTCCGGCAATGAGCAGTTCTTC. The chain combines TRBV5-4 with TRBJ2-1, with TRBD2 matching over 10 bases. Germline V lookup: CDR1 SGHNT, CDR2 YYREEE (reference sequence). The CDR3 runs 15 residues. J was trimmed by 6 bases and V by 4 bases; bases with no gene match: 7.

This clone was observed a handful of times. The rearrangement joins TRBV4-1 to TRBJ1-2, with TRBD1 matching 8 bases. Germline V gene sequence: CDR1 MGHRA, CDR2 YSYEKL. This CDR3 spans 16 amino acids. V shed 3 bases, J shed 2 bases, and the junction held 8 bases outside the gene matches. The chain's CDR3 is CASSHFQGAKNYGYTF. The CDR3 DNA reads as TGCGCCAGCAGCCATTTCCAGGGGGCGAAAAACTATGGCTACACCTTC.

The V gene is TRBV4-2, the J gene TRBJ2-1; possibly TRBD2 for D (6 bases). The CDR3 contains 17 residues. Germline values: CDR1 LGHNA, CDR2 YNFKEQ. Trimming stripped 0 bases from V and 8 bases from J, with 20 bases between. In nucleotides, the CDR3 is TGTGCCAGCAGCCAAGAGTTCGGGAGCGGCCCCAAAGATGAGCAGTTCTTC. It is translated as CASSQEFGSGPKDEQFF.

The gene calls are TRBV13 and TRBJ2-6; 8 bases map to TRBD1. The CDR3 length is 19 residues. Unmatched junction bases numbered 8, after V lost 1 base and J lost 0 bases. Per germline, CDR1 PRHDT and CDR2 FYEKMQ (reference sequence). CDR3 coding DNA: TGTGCCAGCAGCTTAGTGACAGGGGAATGGTTCTCTGGGGCCAACGTCCTGACTTTC. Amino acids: CASSLVTGEWFSGANVLTF.

The CDR3 nucleotides are TGCGCCAGCAGCTTGGGGGCTACAGGGCGCGGCTACACCTTC. Translated: CASSLGATGRGYTF. This sequence joins TRBV5-1 and TRBJ1-2, with TRBD1 as a possible D gene (6 bases). Germline V lookup: CDR1 SGHRS, CDR2 YFSETQ. The V and J ends lost 0 bases and 8 bases respectively, with 14 bases between them. CDR3 size: 14 residues.

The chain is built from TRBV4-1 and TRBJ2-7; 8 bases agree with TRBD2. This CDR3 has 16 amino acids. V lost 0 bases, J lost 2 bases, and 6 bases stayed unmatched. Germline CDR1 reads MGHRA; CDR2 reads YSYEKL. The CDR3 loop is CASSQDRLAGTYEQYF. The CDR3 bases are TGCGCCAGCAGCCAAGATAGGCTAGCGGGTACCTACGAGCAGTACTTC.

In DNA form, the CDR3 reads TGTGCCAGCAGTTACTCACAGACGAACACCGGGGAGCTGTTTTTT. It is translated as CASSYSQTNTGELFF. This chain joins TRBV6-5 and TRBJ2-2, with D hard to call. This CDR3 contains 15 residues. Deletions cut 0 bases from V and 0 bases from J, with 5 bases between. Germline-derived CDR1 and CDR2 are MNHEY and SVGAGI.

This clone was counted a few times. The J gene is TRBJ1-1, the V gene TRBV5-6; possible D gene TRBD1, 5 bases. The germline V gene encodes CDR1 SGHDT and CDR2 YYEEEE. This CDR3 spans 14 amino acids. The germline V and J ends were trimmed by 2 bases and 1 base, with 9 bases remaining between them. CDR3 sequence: CASSFVGQNTEAFF. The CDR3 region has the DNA TGTGCCAGCAGCTTCGTGGGGCAGAACACTGAAGCTTTCTTT.

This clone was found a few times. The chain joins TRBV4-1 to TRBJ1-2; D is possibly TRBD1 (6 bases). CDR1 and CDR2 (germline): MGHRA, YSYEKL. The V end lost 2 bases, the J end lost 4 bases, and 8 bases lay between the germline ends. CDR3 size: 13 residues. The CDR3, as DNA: TGCGCCAGCAGCCAAAGACAGGTCTATGGCTACACCTTC. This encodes CASSQRQVYGYTF.

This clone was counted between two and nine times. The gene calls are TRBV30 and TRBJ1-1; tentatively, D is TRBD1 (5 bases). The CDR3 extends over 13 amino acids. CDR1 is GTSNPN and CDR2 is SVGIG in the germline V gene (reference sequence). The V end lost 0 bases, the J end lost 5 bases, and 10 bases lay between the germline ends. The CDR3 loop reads CAWSVLGRTEAFF. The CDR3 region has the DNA TGTGCCTGGAGTGTACTGGGGCGTACTGAAGCTTTCTTT.

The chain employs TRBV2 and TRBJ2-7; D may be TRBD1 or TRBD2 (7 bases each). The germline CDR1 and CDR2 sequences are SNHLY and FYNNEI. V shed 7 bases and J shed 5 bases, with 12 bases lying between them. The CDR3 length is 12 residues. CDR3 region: CASKAGGDEQYF. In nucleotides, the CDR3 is TGTGCCAGCAAGGCAGGGGGGGACGAGCAGTACTTC.

The CDR3 sequence is CASSSIAADTQYF. CDR3 sequence (DNA): TGTGCCAGCAGTTCGATAGCGGCGGATACGCAGTATTTT. This chain links TRBV9 with TRBJ2-3; maybe TRBD2 (6 bases). Germline CDR1 and CDR2: SGDLS and YYNGEE. Between the trimmed V and J ends, which lost 5 bases and 6 bases, there was a span of 13 bases. The CDR3 has 13 amino acids. The full variable domain, its missing parts supplied by reference TRBV9 and TRBJ2-3, is DSGVTQTPKHLITATGQRVTLRCSPRSGDLSVYWYQQSLDQGLQFLIQYYNGEERAKGNILERFSAQQFPDLHSELNLSSLELGDSALYFCASSSIAADTQYFGPGTRLTVL.

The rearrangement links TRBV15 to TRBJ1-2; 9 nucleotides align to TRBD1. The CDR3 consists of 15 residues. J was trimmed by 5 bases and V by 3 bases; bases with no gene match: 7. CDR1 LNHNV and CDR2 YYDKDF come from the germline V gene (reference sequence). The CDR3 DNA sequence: TGTGCCACCAGCAGGGACAGGGGATGGGGGTATGGCTACACCTTC. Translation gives CATSRDRGWGYGYTF.

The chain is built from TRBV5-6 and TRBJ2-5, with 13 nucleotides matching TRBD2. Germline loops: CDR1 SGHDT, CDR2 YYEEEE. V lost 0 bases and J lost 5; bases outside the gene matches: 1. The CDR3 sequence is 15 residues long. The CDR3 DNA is TGTGCCAGCAGCTTGGAGGGACTAGCGGGGGAGACCCAGTACTTC. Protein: CASSLEGLAGETQYF.

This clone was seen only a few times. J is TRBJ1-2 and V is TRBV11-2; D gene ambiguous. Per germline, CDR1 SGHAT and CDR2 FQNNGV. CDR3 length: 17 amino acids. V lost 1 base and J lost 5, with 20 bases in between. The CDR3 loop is CASSLVGRGGVGYGYTF. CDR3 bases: TGTGCCAGCAGCTTAGTCGGGAGAGGAGGAGTTGGGTATGGCTACACCTTC.

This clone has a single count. The CDR3 DNA follows: TGTGCCAGCAGCTTTTCGGGACAGGCTCGCGCTGGCTTAAAAGAGACCCAGTACTTC. Translating gives CASSFSGQARAGLKETQYF. The V gene is TRBV11-2, the J gene TRBJ2-5; TRBD1 matches at 8 bases. CDR3 length: 19 amino acids. In germline, CDR1 is SGHAT, CDR2 FQNNGV. Germline trimming cut 3 bases from V and 3 bases from J; bases unmatched to any gene: 18.

The CDR3 nucleotides are TGTGCCTGGAGATTCGACAGAACTGAAGCTTTCTTT. This sequence encodes CAWRFDRTEAFF. The V and J genes are TRBV30 and TRBJ1-1, with a weak D call TRBD1 (5 bases). The CDR3 contains 12 residues. V lost 3 bases and J 5 bases, leaving 10 bases between the germline ends. Germline V gene sequence: CDR1 GTSNPN, CDR2 SVGIG (reference sequence).